This T cell receptor (beta chain) was sequenced during a study of cytomegalovirus exposure and HLA in healthy donors. A note on this clone: Its antigen is not identified. The junction departs from germline at one end; a sequencing error may be responsible.

Primers for the PCR totalled 60 Vbeta and 13 Jbeta. Measured with immunoSEQ multiplex PCR; TCRdb has only the in-frame clones, and not every one. The sample includes approximately 150,000 clones, roughly 62% of them seen just once. Notes on the study in general: Judged likely to be a sequencing artifact was a cluster of highly shared sequence variants. Sequencing depth across donors, presence/absence analyses assumed, was roughly uniform. Several top significant clusters appeared, in a later analysis, to be linked to common viral pathogens.

The sequencing input was PBMCs. The source of this sequence is a male donor in good health and CMV-seronegative.

The CDR3 sequence is CAISEAESTEAFF. CDR3 coding DNA: TGTGCCATCAGTGAGGCGGAGAGTACTGAAGCTTTCTTT. This rearrangement joins TRBV6-1 to TRBJ1-1; D is unclear. Germline V gene lookup returns CDR1 MNHNS and CDR2 SASEGT. The CDR3 consists of 13 residues.